Listed here are 21 T cell receptor beta chains from one sample, sequenced in a study of OX40 agonist ivuxolimab in advanced cancers. The method was immunoSEQ multiplex PCR; TCRdb's version includes in-frame clones alone and lacks a portion of them. Counted here are about 73,000 clones, around 89% occurring once; the ten biggest clones make up roughly 11%. The source material was CD4+ or CD8+ T cells sorted from blood, sampled in a trial of the OX40 agonist ivuxolimab. All receptors derive from an adult with an advanced solid tumor such as melanoma, head and neck, liver or kidney cancer.

The chain has TRBV7-6 and TRBJ2-7, with TRBD1 matching over 10 bases. The J segment lost 2 bases and the V segment lost 5 bases, leaving 9 bases of the junction unmatched. Germline assignment: CDR1 SGHVS and CDR2 FNYEAQ. This CDR3 region has 16 residues. The CDR3 here is CASSEEWGQGTYEQYF. In nucleotides, the CDR3 is TGTGCCAGCAGCGAAGAATGGGGACAGGGGACCTACGAGCAGTACTTC.

V gene TRBV6-5 combines with J gene TRBJ2-2; 8 bases line up with TRBD2. CDR3 size: 15 residues. Unmatched junction bases numbered 9, after V lost 5 bases and J lost 7 bases. Germline CDR1 and CDR2: MNHEY and SVGAGI. The CDR3 loop reads CASSPLAAEGGELFF. DNA for the CDR3: TGTGCCAGCAGTCCACTAGCGGCTGAGGGCGGGGAGCTGTTTTTT.

This clone rates as medium-sized. The gene calls are TRBV5-1 and TRBJ1-1; 9 bases line up with TRBD1. V lost 4 bases to trimming and J lost 5 bases; unmatched junction nucleotides: 6. CDR3 length: 14 amino acids. Germline CDR1 and CDR2: SGHRS and YFSETQ. The CDR3 DNA is TGCGCCAGCAGCCGATGGACAGGGGAGACTGAAGCTTTCTTT. The encoded protein is CASSRWTGETEAFF.

The genes are TRBV27 and TRBJ1-1; 8 positions agree with TRBD1. Germline V gives CDR1 MNHEY, CDR2 SMNVEV (reference sequence). Losses at the gene ends were 5 bases for V and 4 bases for J; bases not matched to a gene: 6. CDR3 size: 14 residues. The DNA of the CDR3 is TGTGCCAGCAGTACCCGACAGGGGCCCACTGAAGCTTTCTTT. It translates to CASSTRQGPTEAFF.

This sequence joins TRBV11-2 and TRBJ2-3; TRBD2 aligns across 8 bases. With V trimmed by 4 bases and J by 4 bases, 13 bases remained unmatched. Germline V gene data show CDR1 as SGHAT and CDR2 as FQNNGV. The CDR3 runs 17 residues. The CDR3 reads CASSYLAAGGRADTQYF. In nucleotides, the CDR3 is TGTGCCAGCAGCTACCTCGCGGCGGGAGGCAGGGCAGATACGCAGTATTTT.

The CDR3 nucleotides are TGTGCCAGCAGTCCCGGGCCCGAAAGGGGCGACACCGGGGAGCTGTTTTTT. This gives the protein CASSPGPERGDTGELFF. J is TRBJ2-2 and V is TRBV27; possibly TRBD1 for D (5 bases). CDR1 is MNHEY and CDR2 is SMNVEV in the germline V gene (reference sequence). The CDR3 runs to 17 residues. V lost 5 bases and J 3 bases, leaving 19 bases between the germline ends.

The chain is built from TRBV9 and TRBJ2-5; 8 nucleotides agree with TRBD1. The CDR3 is 13 amino acids. With 4 bases clipped from V and 5 bases from J, the junction kept 4 bases outside the gene matches. Germline V gene data show CDR1 as SGDLS and CDR2 as YYNGEE. CDR3 nucleotide sequence: TGTGCCAGCAGCACGGACAGGGTTGAGACCCAGTACTTC. Amino acids: CASSTDRVETQYF.

The chain joins TRBV7-9 to TRBJ2-3; 8 bases agree with TRBD1. The CDR3 has 12 residues. CDR1 and CDR2 from the germline V gene are SEHNR and FQNEAQ (reference sequence). V lost 9 bases, J lost 9 bases, and 8 bases stayed unmatched. The CDR3 DNA is TGTGCCAGTATCCCACAGGGGGAAACGCAGTATTTT. This translates into CASIPQGETQYF.

The chain joins TRBV4-1 to TRBJ2-3, with D unclear. The CDR3 covers 13 residues. The germline CDR1 and CDR2 sequences are MGHRA and YSYEKL. Trimming took off 1 base at V and 3 bases at J, with 5 bases between the two ends. CDR3 coding DNA: TGCGCCAGCAGCCAAGGAGTAACAGATACGCAGTATTTT. Encoded protein: CASSQGVTDTQYF.

The chain has TRBV7-9 and TRBJ2-3, with TRBD2 identical over 7 bases. The length of the CDR3 is 15 residues. Germline V lookup: CDR1 SEHNR, CDR2 FQNEAQ (reference sequence). The ends lost 5 bases at V and 8 bases at J; junction bases unmatched: 13. This CDR3 reads CASSPQTSPSGTQYF. CDR3 bases: TGTGCCAGCAGCCCCCAGACTAGCCCCTCCGGTACGCAGTATTTT.

This clone was counted a few times. This sequence joins TRBV7-9 and TRBJ1-5; TRBD1 agrees at 10 bases. There are 16 residues in the CDR3. The V and J ends lost 5 bases and 5 bases, in that order; junction bases with no gene match: 9. In germline, CDR1 is SEHNR, CDR2 FQNEAQ (reference sequence). The CDR3 coding sequence is TGTGCCAGCAGCAAAGAGACAGGGGGCTTGCATCAGCCCCAGCATTTT. It is translated as CASSKETGGLHQPQHF.

This chain connects TRBV4-1 to TRBJ1-2; TRBD1 is a possible D gene (5 bases). CDR3 length: 16 amino acids. Germline CDR1 and CDR2: MGHRA and YSYEKL. Between the trimmed V and J ends, which lost 0 bases and 1 base, there was a span of 12 bases. The CDR3 sequence: CASSQDGSGINYGYTF. CDR3 DNA: TGCGCCAGCAGCCAAGACGGGTCAGGGATTAACTATGGCTACACCTTC.

The V and J genes are TRBV11-2 and TRBJ2-7; 7 nucleotides agree with TRBD2. The V segment lost 5 bases and the J segment 3 bases; nucleotides outside the gene matches: 7. Germline CDR1 reads SGHAT; CDR2 reads FQNNGV. The CDR3 spans 14 residues. The CDR3 coding sequence is TGTGCCAGCAGCCCCAGTGGCGGGAGCTACGAGCAGTACTTC. Its translation: CASSPSGGSYEQYF.

The chain recombines TRBV19 with TRBJ2-6; 10 bases line up with TRBD1. Per germline, CDR1 LNHDA and CDR2 SQIVND (reference sequence). J gave up 0 bases and V 4 bases, and 9 bases lay outside the gene matches. The CDR3 has 19 residues. DNA for the CDR3: TGTGCCAGTAGTAAGTCCTGGGACAGGGGTATCTCTGGGGCCAACGTCCTGACTTTC. Translation: CASSKSWDRGISGANVLTF.

To note about this clone: This specimen includes other DNA sequences encoding the same CDR3. The chain is built from TRBV27 and TRBJ2-7; D tentatively fits TRBD1 or TRBD2 (5 bases each). V lost 3 bases to trimming and J lost 2 bases, with 11 bases between them. Germline assignment: CDR1 MNHEY and CDR2 SMNVEV (reference sequence). This CDR3 comprises 14 residues. CDR3 nucleotide sequence: TGTGCCAGCAGTTTGGGGCAGGGAGCCTACGAGCAGTACTTC. It specifies CASSLGQGAYEQYF.

This chain connects TRBV27 to TRBJ1-6; D is unclear. CDR3 size: 17 residues. CDR1 is MNHEY and CDR2 is SMNVEV in the germline V gene (reference sequence). Trimming took off 3 bases at V and 2 bases at J, with 14 bases between the two ends. The CDR3: CASSLLKPTPYNSPLHF. In DNA form, the CDR3 reads TGTGCCAGCAGTTTGTTAAAACCTACCCCCTATAATTCACCCCTCCACTTT.

A remark on this clone: Additional DNA sequences in this sample encode the identical CDR3. This chain links TRBV27 with TRBJ1-5; D is undetermined. Germline loops: CDR1 MNHEY, CDR2 SMNVEV (reference sequence). There are 13 residues in the CDR3. V was trimmed by 3 bases and J by 1 base, leaving 4 bases between them. The CDR3 loop is CASSLSSNQPQHF. CDR3 nucleotides: TGTGCCAGCAGTTTGAGCAGCAATCAGCCCCAGCATTTT.

This clone has only one observation. The chain combines TRBV2 with TRBJ2-3; D gene ambiguous. The CDR3 is 12 residues long. Germline-derived CDR1 and CDR2 are SNHLY and FYNNEI. V lost 9 bases, J lost 2 bases, and 9 bases lay in between. The CDR3 nucleotides are TGTGCCAGGGGTACCCTCACAGATACGCAGTATTTT. This encodes CARGTLTDTQYF.

The genes are TRBV7-8 and TRBJ2-1; D remains ambiguous. Germline V CDR1 and CDR2: SGHVS, FQNEAQ. V was trimmed by 5 bases and J by 9 bases, leaving 17 bases between them. This CDR3 has 14 amino acids. DNA for the CDR3: TGTGCCAGCAGCCTAGTTTCCGGTGGAAGTGAGCAGTTCTTC. This translates into CASSLVSGGSEQFF.

J is TRBJ1-4 and V is TRBV2; D might be TRBD1 (5 bases). In germline, CDR1 is SNHLY, CDR2 FYNNEI. The CDR3 has 14 residues. The ends were cut back, 5 bases at V and 0 bases at J, with 7 bases in the middle. Here the CDR3 DNA reads TGTGCCAGCAGTACGGGGGCAACTAATGAAAAACTGTTTTTT. The encoded protein is CASSTGATNEKLFF.

The chain has TRBV6-5 and TRBJ2-7, with 13 positions matching TRBD2. With V trimmed by 5 bases and J by 3 bases, 4 bases remained unmatched. Germline V gene data show CDR1 as MNHEY and CDR2 as SVGAGI. The CDR3 runs to 15 residues. CDR3 nucleotides: TGTGCCAGCAGTCAACTAGCGGGAGGGGACTACGAGCAGTACTTC. Protein product: CASSQLAGGDYEQYF.